One sample yielded the 4 T cell receptor beta chains listed below, sequenced in a study of blood T cells in healthy people across ages. A J-beta primer mix and a sample-barcoded 5' primer were used in a second PCR of roughly 6 to 12 cycles. TCRdb passed the 5' RACE reads through MiXCR, listing each CDR3 protein once. Of about 640,000 distinct CDR3 sequences in the sample, 58% were seen once. Specimen: blood. All receptors derive from a man aged 60-69 years in good health.

The gene calls are TRBV25-1 and TRBJ1-4; D is unresolved. Per germline, CDR1 MGHDK and CDR2 SYGVNS. The CDR3 has 12 amino acids. The V and J ends lost 8 bases and 4 bases respectively, with 8 bases between them. CDR3 DNA: TGTGCCAGCCGACTGGATAATGAAAAACTGTTTTTT. Protein product: CASRLDNEKLFF. Full variable domain (outside the CDR3, taken from reference TRBV25-1 and TRBJ1-4): EADIYQTPRYLVIGTGKKITLECSQTMGHDKMYWYQQDPGMELHLIHYSYGVNSTEKGDLSSESTVSRIRTEHFPLTLESARPSHTSQYLCASRLDNEKLFFGSGTQLSVL.

V gene TRBV18 combines with J gene TRBJ2-3; the D is unclear. CDR1 is KGHSH and CDR2 is LQKENI in the germline V gene. Deletions cut 5 bases from V and 0 bases from J, with 18 bases between. The CDR3 is made up of 17 amino acids. The CDR3 protein is CASSARQIGISTDTQYF. In DNA, the CDR3 is TGTGCCAGCTCAGCCCGGCAGATTGGAATTAGCACAGATACGCAGTATTTT.

The chain carries TRBV4-1 and TRBJ2-7, with 8 bases matching TRBD1. The V gene's germline CDR1 is MGHRA and CDR2 YSYEKL. The CDR3 runs to 18 residues. The trim removed 2 bases at V and 0 bases at J, leaving 12 bases unmatched. The CDR3 protein is CASSQRRTTTGGSYEQYF. In DNA form, the CDR3 reads TGCGCCAGCAGCCAAAGAAGGACGACTACAGGGGGCTCCTACGAGCAGTACTTC.

The chain links TRBV14 to TRBJ2-7; a weak D match, TRBD2 (6 bases). The CDR3 runs 14 residues. The V end was cut by 2 bases, the J end by 2 bases, with 10 bases between. Germline V gene sequence: CDR1 SGHDN, CDR2 FVKESK. CDR3 in DNA: TGTGCCAGCAGCCAACGGCTAGCGCCCTACGAGCAGTACTTC. It translates to CASSQRLAPYEQYF.